The sequence of this T cell receptor (beta chain) was determined in a study of blood T cell repertoires in COVID-19. Study context: The cDNA or gDNA used as material had been derived from T cells, B-cell-depleted T cells, or PBMCs.

Authors' data handling: Researchers report that nucleated cell counts were estimated from reference gene primer amplification. Profiling relied on immunoSEQ multiplex PCR, and the TCRdb table lists in-frame clones only, not all of them. The DNA gave D and trimming, while V, J and clone size come from that table. The sample yields approximately 93,000 clones, approximately 79% seen once. The CDR3 totals 14 residues. Trimming cost V 3 bases and J 5 bases, with 11 bases left between them. The germline CDR1 and CDR2 sequences are LNHDA and SQIVND (reference sequence). Patients at the Seattle site were enrolled during active infection and followed longitudinally.

This receptor was obtained from a man in his 70s with COVID-19, enrolled during active disease. The J gene is TRBJ1-5, the V gene TRBV19, with TRBD1 as a possible D gene (6 bases). Sequenced input: peripheral blood. For the CDR3, the DNA is TGTGCCAGTAGTATGGACAGTTGGGATCAGCCCCAGCATTTT. Translation gives CASSMDSWDQPQHF.